Detailed here is one T cell receptor beta chain. Its binding antigen is unknown. The sample holds no much larger clone one base away, and base qualities are not on file. This specimen belongs to a study of shared T cell receptors in the human thymus (dated by TCRdb to the early 2020s). General notes on the study: The study examined how self-reactive, shared T-cell receptor alpha chains are generated in the human thymus.

CDR1 and CDR2 are drawn from the germline V gene: MNHEY, SVGAGI. The CDR3 goes from the cysteine to the phenylalanine over 13 residues. Only the CDR3 portion is preserved as DNA: 39 bases, with reading frame beginning at the first base. Cut back by 10 bases and 1 base, the V and J ends lie 14 bases apart. Receptor amplification or capture employed the immunoSEQ multiplex PCR assay. TCRdb stores this immuneACCESS table with in-frame sequences only. Part of the clones is absent; in the studies checked, under half of the shortfall reflects unresolved V genes, and no reason is known for the rest. Here the sample has approximately 760,000 clones; 70% to 90% occur a single time. The top ten clonotypes cover under 0.012% of the sample. The sample was also reused in another study, on human thymus T cells. The second study, in turn, reports: The donors were immunologically healthy infants in Finland who had open corrective cardiac surgery for congenital heart defects. Thymus tissue was obtained as surgical resects removed during corrective cardiac surgery. Usage of V and J gene segments appeared to be biased in both the thymic and the peripheral blood repertoires. Highly overlapping thymic TCR repertoires among unrelated individuals were reported in the related research. The study characterized TCR alpha and beta repertoires from about 8 infant thymus samples and four related peripheral blood samples. The infant donors were about 7 to 250 days old, and the cohort included several males and a couple of females. Thymocytes were released mechanically from tissue and stored at -70 °C as pellets of 10-30 million cells. A QIAsymphony instrument was used to extract genomic DNA from the frozen cell pellets. Using the immunoSEQ multiplex PCR assay, the TCRB and TCRAD loci were amplified from a standardized quantity of quality-controlled genomic DNA. The amplicons spanned the V(D)J region and were long enough to cover the CDR3 and allow V and J genes to be identified. The amplicons were sequenced on an Illumina platform via the commercial immunoSEQ service. Primer bias and sequencing errors were corrected as previously described, and TCRAD and TCRB definitions were based on the IMGT database. Repertoires were analysed with immunoSEQ Analyzer 3.0 and VDJTools, covering basic statistics, V/J segment usage, diversity estimates, rarefaction and pairwise overlap. To estimate diversity, the Chao1, ChaoE, Efron-Thisted, Shannon and inverse Simpson indices were applied, and diversity was also estimated on datasets down-sampled to the smallest sample. For repertoire overlap, CDR3 nucleotide sequence, V gene and J gene had to match strictly, and clustering was done by Jaccard-based multidimensional scaling. On average, roughly 800,000 unique TCRB clonotypes were obtained from thymus samples, compared with 70,000 to 100,000 from blood samples.

The sample consisted of thymocytes. The sequence joins TRBV6-5 to TRBJ2-7; the D gene cannot be named for sure. The TCR comes from a girl under three years old with a congenital heart defect. Donor details come from another sample of the same person, matched by shared clones. The DNA is TGTGCCACCCGCAGGCAGGTTTCCTACGAGCAGTACTTC. Its protein is CATRRQVSYEQYF.